This is a list of T cell receptor beta chains from one sample in a study of T cells after yellow fever vaccination. TCRdb passed the 5' RACE reads through MiXCR, listing each CDR3 protein once. There are about 400,000 distinct CDR3 sequences in the sample; around a tenth occur only once, and around 19% lies in the top ten. The source material was PBMCs, sampled on the day of the first yellow fever vaccination. These receptors came from a man aged 18 to 30 who received the YFV17D yellow fever vaccine. Both conserved end residues are part of each CDR3. Each record gives: V gene, D gene, J gene, clone size, CDR3 protein, CDR3 DNA. A D gene is named only where the DNA matches it firmly. Size tells how often a clone was seen (once, few, many) or the class of an expanded clone, and some rows leave it out.

v_call: TRBV7-6
d_call: .
j_call: TRBJ2-1
clone_size: .
cdr3_aa: CASSLVVGTFTYNEQFF
cdr3_nt: TGTGCCAGCAGCTTAGTCGTCGGGACTTTTACCTACAATGAGCAGTTCTTC

v_call: TRBV4-3
d_call: .
j_call: TRBJ1-3
clone_size: .
cdr3_aa: CASSQGFVRDTRNTIYF
cdr3_nt: TGCGCCAGCAGCCAAGGTTTCGTACGGGACACTAGAAACACCATATATTTT

v_call: TRBV20-1
d_call: TRBD2
j_call: TRBJ2-1
clone_size: .
cdr3_aa: CSARERVVAGGVNEQFF
cdr3_nt: TGCAGTGCTAGAGAACGGGTTGTAGCGGGGGGGGTCAATGAGCAGTTCTTC

v_call: TRBV5-5
d_call: .
j_call: TRBJ1-4
clone_size: .
cdr3_aa: CASSRLGVATNEKLFF
cdr3_nt: TGTGCCAGCAGCCGTCTAGGGGTTGCAACTAATGAAAAACTGTTTTTT

v_call: TRBV7-8
d_call: .
j_call: TRBJ2-1
clone_size: .
cdr3_aa: CASSPEGTSLEQFF
cdr3_nt: TGTGCCAGCAGCCCAGAGGGGACCTCCCTAGAGCAGTTCTTC

v_call: TRBV11-2
d_call: .
j_call: TRBJ2-1
clone_size: many
cdr3_aa: CASSLGVEEQFF
cdr3_nt: TGTGCCAGCAGCTTAGGGGTAGAGGAGCAGTTCTTC

v_call: TRBV20-1
d_call: .
j_call: TRBJ2-1
clone_size: few
cdr3_aa: CSPKRASYNEQFF
cdr3_nt: TGCAGTCCAAAAAGGGCCAGCTACAATGAGCAGTTCTTC

v_call: TRBV4-1
d_call: .
j_call: TRBJ2-1
clone_size: many
cdr3_aa: CASSQDPQEEGVDEQFF
cdr3_nt: TGCGCCAGCAGCCAAGATCCACAGGAGGAGGGGGTCGATGAGCAGTTCTTC

v_call: TRBV19
d_call: .
j_call: TRBJ2-5
clone_size: few
cdr3_aa: CARGKYQETQYF
cdr3_nt: TGTGCCAGGGGCAAGTACCAAGAGACCCAGTACTTC

v_call: TRBV28
d_call: .
j_call: TRBJ2-3
clone_size: few
cdr3_aa: CASSPPGARRSDTQYF
cdr3_nt: TGTGCCAGCAGCCCCCCAGGGGCTCGCCGCTCAGATACGCAGTATTTT

v_call: TRBV20-1
d_call: TRBD1
j_call: TRBJ1-2
clone_size: many
cdr3_aa: CSARDVGQGNYGYTF
cdr3_nt: TGCAGTGCTAGAGATGTGGGACAGGGGAACTATGGCTACACCTTC

v_call: TRBV5-1
d_call: .
j_call: TRBJ2-1
clone_size: .
cdr3_aa: CASSHPDSLGNQQFF
cdr3_nt: TGCGCCAGCAGCCACCCCGATTCCCTCGGCAATCAGCAGTTCTTC

v_call: TRBV13
d_call: .
j_call: TRBJ2-7
clone_size: .
cdr3_aa: CASSFHSLGSDEQYF
cdr3_nt: TGTGCCAGCAGCTTTCATTCTTTGGGGTCCGACGAGCAGTACTTC

v_call: TRBV5-8
d_call: TRBD1
j_call: TRBJ2-3
clone_size: .
cdr3_aa: CASSRSGQGRWDTQYF
cdr3_nt: TGTGCCAGCAGCCGGTCGGGACAGGGACGGTGGGATACGCAGTATTTT

v_call: TRBV5-1
d_call: TRBD1
j_call: TRBJ2-7
clone_size: .
cdr3_aa: CASSGGGQGSYEQYF
cdr3_nt: TGCGCCAGCAGCGGGGGAGGACAGGGGTCCTACGAGCAGTACTTC

v_call: TRBV19
d_call: .
j_call: TRBJ1-6
clone_size: .
cdr3_aa: CASSMFAAGSPLHF
cdr3_nt: TGTGCCAGTAGTATGTTCGCCGCAGGTTCACCCCTCCACTTT

v_call: TRBV11-2
d_call: .
j_call: TRBJ1-1
clone_size: .
cdr3_aa: CASSLARGITEAFF
cdr3_nt: TGTGCCAGCAGCTTAGCCAGGGGAATAACTGAAGCTTTCTTT

v_call: TRBV7-3
d_call: .
j_call: TRBJ1-2
clone_size: few
cdr3_aa: CASSLTGGANYGYTF
cdr3_nt: TGTGCCAGCAGCCTCACCGGGGGGGCCAACTATGGCTACACCTTC

v_call: TRBV4-1
d_call: .
j_call: TRBJ2-5
clone_size: many
cdr3_aa: CASRRGAGPQETQYF
cdr3_nt: TGCGCCAGCAGAAGAGGGGCAGGGCCGCAGGAGACCCAGTACTTC

v_call: TRBV18
d_call: TRBD1
j_call: TRBJ1-5
clone_size: .
cdr3_aa: CASSPDRGSNQPQHF
cdr3_nt: TGTGCCAGCTCACCAGACAGGGGAAGCAATCAGCCCCAGCATTTT

v_call: TRBV5-1
d_call: .
j_call: TRBJ2-2
clone_size: many
cdr3_aa: CASSLEGSNTGELFF
cdr3_nt: TGCGCCAGCAGCTTAGAGGGGTCGAACACCGGGGAGCTGTTTTTT

v_call: TRBV14
d_call: .
j_call: TRBJ2-2
clone_size: many
cdr3_aa: CASSLTGFAGELFF
cdr3_nt: TGTGCCAGCAGCCTGACTGGTTTCGCCGGGGAGCTGTTTTTT

v_call: TRBV7-2
d_call: .
j_call: TRBJ2-5
clone_size: .
cdr3_aa: CASSPGRRAETQYF
cdr3_nt: TGTGCCAGCAGCCCAGGTCGCAGGGCGGAGACCCAGTACTTC

v_call: TRBV10-2
d_call: .
j_call: TRBJ1-1
clone_size: .
cdr3_aa: CASSESPGYVNTEAFF
cdr3_nt: TGCGCCAGCAGTGAGTCGCCAGGGTATGTGAACACTGAAGCTTTCTTT

v_call: TRBV4-1
d_call: .
j_call: TRBJ2-5
clone_size: few
cdr3_aa: CASSSLGRETQYF
cdr3_nt: TGCGCCAGCAGCTCCCTGGGGCGGGAGACCCAGTACTTC

v_call: TRBV5-1
d_call: .
j_call: TRBJ1-5
clone_size: .
cdr3_aa: CASRLGPDGWPQHF
cdr3_nt: TGCGCCAGCAGACTGGGACCGGATGGATGGCCCCAGCATTTT

v_call: TRBV29-1
d_call: TRBD2
j_call: TRBJ2-1
clone_size: few
cdr3_aa: CSVCRGTSQNNEQFF
cdr3_nt: TGCAGCGTTTGCCGGGGGACTAGCCAAAACAATGAGCAGTTCTTC

v_call: TRBV4-1
d_call: .
j_call: TRBJ2-1
clone_size: .
cdr3_aa: CASKNYAATRSSYNEQFF
cdr3_nt: TGCGCCAGCAAAAACTACGCAGCAACCCGGAGCTCCTACAATGAGCAGTTCTTC

v_call: TRBV29-1
d_call: TRBD1
j_call: TRBJ2-1
clone_size: .
cdr3_aa: CSVGQGARYNEQFF
cdr3_nt: TGCAGCGTCGGACAGGGGGCGCGCTACAATGAGCAGTTCTTC

v_call: TRBV5-5
d_call: TRBD1
j_call: TRBJ2-1
clone_size: few
cdr3_aa: CASRQTGSSYNEQFF
cdr3_nt: TGTGCCAGCAGACAGACAGGGAGCTCCTACAATGAGCAGTTCTTC

v_call: TRBV7-6
d_call: .
j_call: TRBJ2-2
clone_size: .
cdr3_aa: CASSSAEEHTGELFF
cdr3_nt: TGTGCCAGCAGCTCGGCTGAAGAACACACCGGGGAGCTGTTTTTT

v_call: TRBV5-1
d_call: .
j_call: TRBJ2-3
clone_size: few
cdr3_aa: CASSPQEADTQYF
cdr3_nt: TGCGCCAGCAGCCCGCAGGAGGCAGATACGCAGTATTTT

v_call: TRBV6-2/TRBV6-3
d_call: .
j_call: TRBJ1-5
clone_size: .
cdr3_aa: CASSYGPMQRLYQPQHF
cdr3_nt: TGTGCCAGCAGTTACGGGCCGATGCAGAGGCTTTATCAGCCCCAGCATTTT

v_call: TRBV7-6
d_call: TRBD2
j_call: TRBJ2-7
clone_size: .
cdr3_aa: CASSLRSSGGNYEQYF
cdr3_nt: TGTGCCAGCAGCCTAAGGTCTAGCGGGGGGAACTACGAGCAGTACTTC

v_call: TRBV7-6
d_call: .
j_call: TRBJ1-1
clone_size: few
cdr3_aa: CASSNRDKGSPEAFF
cdr3_nt: TGTGCCAGCAGCAACCGGGACAAGGGGTCGCCTGAAGCTTTCTTT

v_call: TRBV5-1
d_call: TRBD1
j_call: TRBJ1-5
clone_size: .
cdr3_aa: CASSPGSGQANQPQHF
cdr3_nt: TGCGCCAGCAGCCCGGGGTCGGGACAGGCCAATCAGCCCCAGCATTTT

v_call: TRBV5-1
d_call: TRBD2
j_call: TRBJ2-1
clone_size: .
cdr3_aa: CASSLGRGGNNEQFF
cdr3_nt: TGCGCCAGCAGCTTGGGACGGGGGGGGAACAATGAGCAGTTCTTC

v_call: TRBV19
d_call: .
j_call: TRBJ2-7
clone_size: few
cdr3_aa: CASSSQDSREQYF
cdr3_nt: TGTGCCAGTAGTTCCCAGGACAGTCGCGAGCAGTACTTC

v_call: TRBV4-3
d_call: .
j_call: TRBJ2-5
clone_size: many
cdr3_aa: CASSQDRQETQYF
cdr3_nt: TGCGCCAGCAGCCAAGATCGCCAAGAGACCCAGTACTTC

v_call: TRBV27
d_call: .
j_call: TRBJ2-5
clone_size: .
cdr3_aa: CASSLPGPGETQYF
cdr3_nt: TGTGCCAGCAGTTTGCCTGGCCCCGGGGAGACCCAGTACTTC

v_call: TRBV6-2/TRBV6-3
d_call: .
j_call: TRBJ2-7
clone_size: few
cdr3_aa: CASRRFSGVTYEQYF
cdr3_nt: TGTGCCAGCAGGAGGTTTTCGGGGGTTACCTACGAGCAGTACTTC

v_call: TRBV15
d_call: TRBD1
j_call: TRBJ2-5
clone_size: few
cdr3_aa: CATSRGGTGHPQETQYF
cdr3_nt: TGTGCCACCAGCAGAGGCGGGACAGGCCACCCCCAAGAGACCCAGTACTTC